This record concerns one T cell receptor beta chain sequence. The CDR3 covers 15 residues. V shed 5 bases and J 8 bases; nucleotides not matched to a gene: 14. In germline, CDR1 is MDHEN, CDR2 SYDVKM. The table came from immunoSEQ multiplex PCR; TCRdb's copy has only in-frame clones and leaves some out. In the table there are over a million clones, 75% to 85% of which are singletons. The data derive from a study of shared clonotypes between healthy human individuals. Material for sequencing was memory CD4+ T cells from PBMCs. As for subset: CD45RA-negative fraction. The V call is TRBV28, the J call TRBJ1-2; 7 bases map to TRBD1. The receptor was isolated from a man between 18 and 29 years old in good health. Some clones in this sample may be carry-over from other donors' samples. The CDR3 DNA reads as TGTGCCAGCAGTCGCCTCGAGACAGGGCCTGCAGGCTACACCTTC. Its protein product is CASSRLETGPAGYTF.